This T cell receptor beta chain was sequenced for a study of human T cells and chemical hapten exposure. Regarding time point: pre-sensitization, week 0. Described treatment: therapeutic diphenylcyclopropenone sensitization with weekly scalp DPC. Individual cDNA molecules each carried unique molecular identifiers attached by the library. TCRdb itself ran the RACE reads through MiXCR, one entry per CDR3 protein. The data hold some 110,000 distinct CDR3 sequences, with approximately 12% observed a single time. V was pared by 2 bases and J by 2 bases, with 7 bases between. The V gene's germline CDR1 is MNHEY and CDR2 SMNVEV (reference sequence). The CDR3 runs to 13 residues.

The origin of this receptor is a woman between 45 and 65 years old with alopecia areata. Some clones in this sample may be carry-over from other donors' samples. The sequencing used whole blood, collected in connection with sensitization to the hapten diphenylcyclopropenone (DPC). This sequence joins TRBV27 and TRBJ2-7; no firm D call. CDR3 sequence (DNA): TGTGCCAGCAGTTTACGCTTTGCCTACGAGCAGTACTTC. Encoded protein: CASSLRFAYEQYF.